Shown below are 28 T cell receptor beta chains from a single sample sequenced in a study of CXCR3-negative and CXCR3-positive naive CD8 T cells. UMI labels and 5' RACE were used to prepare the TRB cDNA libraries. From its re-call of the 5' RACE reads, TCRdb lists each CDR3 protein once, without DNA. Here the sample table reports approximately 70,000 distinct CDR3 sequences. Material: naive CXCR3- CD8+ T cells from blood. Subset of the sample: CD45RO-CCR7+CD27+CD95- naive CD8+ T cells lacking CXCR3 (TNR3-). The source of these receptors is a human donor in good health. Some clones in this sample may be carry-over from other donors' samples.

This chain joins TRBV21-1 and TRBJ1-1; TCRdb's D call of TRBD1 is untestable without DNA. TRBV21-1 is an annotated pseudogene. The CDR3 consists of 13 residues. The CDR3 sequence: CASSPRGVNEAFF.

This rearrangement joins TRBV20-1 to TRBJ1-2; as DNA is missing, the TRBD1 call by TCRdb cannot be tested. The CDR3 runs 13 residues. CDR1 is DFQATT, CDR2 SNEGSKA, per germline (reference sequence). The CDR3 sequence is CSVRPAVVDGYTF.

V is TRBV9 and J is TRBJ2-5. The CDR3 totals 16 residues. Germline V gene data show CDR1 as SGDLS and CDR2 as YYNGEE. The CDR3 protein is CASSVGGGISQETQYF.

The CDR3 spells CASSLDTFMNTEAFF. This chain joins TRBV7-3 and TRBJ1-1; the TRBD1 assignment by TCRdb is unverifiable without DNA. The V gene's germline CDR1 is SGHTA and CDR2 FQGTGA. CDR3 length: 15 amino acids.

The chain recombines TRBV7-2 with TRBJ2-7; TCRdb returns TRBD2, unconfirmable since there is no DNA. Germline lookup yields CDR1 SGHTA and CDR2 FQGNSA. The length of the CDR3 is 15 residues. CDR3 sequence reads: CASSFRLAGDYEQYF. Full variable domain (rest looked up from reference TRBV7-2 and TRBJ2-7): GAGVSQSPSNKVTEKGKDVELRCDPISGHTALYWYRQSLGQGLEFLIYFQGNSAPDKSGLPSDRFSAERTGGSVSTLTIQRTQQEDSAVYLCASSFRLAGDYEQYFGPGTRLTVT.

The CDR3: CASSYRESSYEQYF. The chain is built from TRBV6-5 and TRBJ2-7; checking the TCRdb D call of TRBD1 is not possible without DNA. Germline CDR1 MNHEY, CDR2 SVGAGI. The CDR3 spans 14 residues.

The V and J genes are TRBV20-1 and TRBJ2-5; lacking DNA, the TRBD1 call made by TCRdb goes unchecked. The CDR3 is 15 amino acids. CDR1 is DFQATT and CDR2 is SNEGSKA in the germline V gene (reference sequence). The CDR3 protein is CSARETGVVQETQYF.

The chain combines TRBV5-5 with TRBJ2-4; the D call of TRBD1 rests on TCRdb alone, since no DNA is present to check it. Germline CDR1 is SGHKS and CDR2 is YYEKEE (reference sequence). The CDR3 is 17 amino acids. The CDR3 spells CASSPSPGEVAKNIQYF.

This chain links TRBV29-1 with TRBJ2-1; the TRBD2 assignment by TCRdb is unverifiable without DNA. The CDR3 covers 14 residues. Germline CDR1 reads SQVTM; CDR2 reads ANQGSEA. The CDR3 sequence is CSVEIAGGLNEQFF.

V gene TRBV12-3 or TRBV12-4 combines with J gene TRBJ1-3. The CDR3 sequence is 12 residues long. The CDR3 spells CASRGLGNTIYF.

CDR3 amino acids: CASSLLAGVPGELFF. This rearrangement joins TRBV7-2 to TRBJ2-2; the D call of TRBD2 rests on TCRdb alone, since no DNA is present to check it. This CDR3 is built from 15 residues. CDR1 and CDR2 (germline): SGHTA, FQGNSA.

This chain connects TRBV29-1 to TRBJ1-1; TCRdb's D gene call, TRBD1, goes unchecked for lack of DNA. The CDR3 contains 13 residues. Germline-derived CDR1 and CDR2 are SQVTM and ANQGSEA. This CDR3 is CSVEDRGGSEAFF.

The chain recombines TRBV29-1 with TRBJ2-1. The CDR3 is 12 residues long. From germline, CDR1 is SQVTM and CDR2 ANQGSEA. The CDR3 loop reads CSGGTFGNEQFF.

This chain links TRBV7-9 with TRBJ2-3; TCRdb proposes TRBD1, but this gene call is untestable without DNA. The germline gives CDR1 SEHNR, CDR2 FQNEAQ (reference sequence). CDR3 length equals 16 residues. CDR3 residues: CASSFSGTTAWYTQYF.

This chain uses TRBV7-9 with TRBJ1-1. The CDR3 covers 12 residues. Looked up from germline, CDR1 is SEHNR and CDR2 is FQNEAQ (reference sequence). CDR3 region: CASSFDLSEAFF. Looking up the rest from reference TRBV7-9 and TRBJ1-1 gives the full variable domain: DTGVSQNPRHKITKRGQNVTFRCDPISEHNRLYWYRQTLGQGPEFLTYFQNEAQLEKSRLLSDRFSAERPKGSFSTLEIQRTEQGDSAMYLCASSFDLSEAFFGQGTRLTVV.

The V call is TRBV20-1, the J call TRBJ1-1. The CDR3 runs 13 residues. In germline, CDR1 is DFQATT, CDR2 SNEGSKA (reference sequence). The CDR3 here is CSARDLSSGEAFF.

The chain is built from TRBV7-9 and TRBJ1-1. Per the germline V gene, CDR1 is SEHNR and CDR2 is FQNEAQ (reference sequence). The CDR3 has 16 residues. CDR3 loop: CASSQIGEGSNTEAFF.

This chain's CDR3 is CSVVLLRGLPPEQYF. This rearrangement joins TRBV29-1 to TRBJ2-7; TCRdb names TRBD1, which stays unverified in the absence of DNA. The CDR3 loop spans 15 amino acids. The germline gives CDR1 SQVTM, CDR2 ANQGSEA.

This sequence joins TRBV7-9 and TRBJ2-3; TCRdb indicates TRBD2, and absent DNA this call remains unverified. CDR1 is SEHNR and CDR2 is FQNEAQ in the germline V gene (reference sequence). The CDR3 has 14 amino acids. CDR3 in amino acids: CASTSSGSPDTQYF.

The chain is built from TRBV4-3 and TRBJ1-1; TCRdb's assignment of TRBD1 cannot be checked, as there is no DNA. Germline V gene lookup returns CDR1 LGHNA and CDR2 YSLEER. The CDR3 totals 15 residues. The CDR3 reads CASSHGTGLGTEAFF.

The V call is TRBV12-3 or TRBV12-4, the J call TRBJ1-1. The CDR3 contains 14 residues. CDR3 region: CASSPDGMNTEAFF.

This chain links TRBV3-1 with TRBJ2-3. The CDR3 loop spans 18 amino acids. Germline values: CDR1 LGHDT, CDR2 YNNKEL (reference sequence). CDR3 loop: CASSQEDEVFTSTDTQYF.

This chain links TRBV5-1 with TRBJ2-3. The CDR3 has 14 residues. The germline CDR1 and CDR2 sequences are SGHRS and YFSETQ. CDR3 loop: CASSLVTATDTQYF.

The J gene is TRBJ2-1, the V gene TRBV10-2; TCRdb's D call, TRBD2, is unchecked because there is no DNA. The CDR3 is made up of 16 amino acids. CDR1 and CDR2 (germline): WSHSY, SAAADI. The CDR3 spells CASSPVSLAPYNEQFF.

J is TRBJ2-7 and V is TRBV27. This CDR3 contains 14 residues. Germline values: CDR1 MNHEY, CDR2 SMNVEV (reference sequence). The CDR3: CASSFFGSNYEQYF.

The chain couples TRBV4-3 to TRBJ2-7; there is no DNA to check the TCRdb D call of TRBD2. The CDR3 spans 15 residues. The germline gives CDR1 LGHNA, CDR2 YSLEER. The CDR3 loop reads CASSQDRTLSYEQYF.

The V call is TRBV29-1, the J call TRBJ1-2. The length of the CDR3 is 13 residues. CDR1 and CDR2 (germline): SQVTM, ANQGSEA. The CDR3 loop reads CSVELMDYYGYTF.

J is TRBJ1-1 and V is TRBV7-9; no DNA is available, so the TRBD1 call from TCRdb remains unchecked. The CDR3 is 14 residues long. Germline V gene lookup returns CDR1 SEHNR and CDR2 FQNEAQ (reference sequence). This chain's CDR3 is CASSPQGVNTEAFF.